This is a list of T cell receptor beta chains from one sample in a study of cytomegalovirus exposure and HLA in healthy donors. Only in-frame clones appear in the TCRdb table, and some are missing; sequencing was by immunoSEQ multiplex PCR. The table shows about 250,000 clones, with 70% to 90% occurring only once. Sequencing was carried out using PBMCs. These receptors were taken from a girl aged 2-10 years in good health and CMV-seronegative. Each CDR3 is given with its conserved first and last residue. The order of the fields is clone size, V gene, J gene, D gene, CDR3 protein, CDR3 DNA. A D gene is named only where the DNA matches it firmly. Size tells how often a clone was seen (once, few, many) or the class of an expanded clone, and some rows leave it out.

>-|TRBV5-1|TRBJ1-3|-
CASSQAGVGGNTIYF
TGCGCCAGCAGCCAAGCAGGGGTAGGAGGAAACACCATATATTTT
>once|TRBV25-1|TRBJ1-2|-
CASSEYKGKTNYGYTF
TGTGCCAGCAGTGAATATAAGGGGAAGACTAACTATGGCTACACCTTC
>few|TRBV2|TRBJ2-7|TRBD2
CATRGGRYEQYF
TGTGCCACCCGAGGCGGGAGATACGAGCAGTACTTC
>-|TRBV19|TRBJ1-1|TRBD1
CASSINRGTEAFF
TGTGCCAGTAGTATTAACAGGGGCACTGAAGCTTTCTTT
>-|TRBV4-1|TRBJ2-1|-
CASSQDAGSGSWNEQFF
TGCGCCAGCAGCCAAGACGCCGGTTCAGGGTCATGGAATGAGCAGTTCTTC
>-|TRBV5-4|TRBJ2-7|-
CASSAAGAVPWEQYF
TGTGCCAGCAGCGCGGCGGGCGCGGTCCCTTGGGAGCAGTACTTC
>few|TRBV11-3|TRBJ2-2|-
CASSSEPQDSNTGELFF
TGTGCCAGCAGCTCAGAGCCCCAGGATTCGAACACCGGGGAGCTGTTTTTT
>-|TRBV5-6|TRBJ2-5|TRBD2
CASSLTLAGVIQETQYF
TGTGCCAGCAGCTTGACTCTAGCGGGGGTCATACAAGAGACCCAGTACTTC
>few|TRBV5-1|TRBJ1-1|TRBD1
CASSLVAGGTEAFF
TGCGCCAGCAGCTTGGTCGCAGGGGGCACTGAAGCTTTCTTT
>-|TRBV2|TRBJ2-7|-
CASSLEAGSSYEQYF
TGTGCCAGCAGTTTGGAGGCGGGTAGCTCCTACGAGCAGTACTTC
>-|TRBV7-8|TRBJ2-1|TRBD2
CASSLAGTSIYNEQFF
TGTGCCAGCAGCTTAGCGGGGACTAGCATTTACAATGAGCAGTTCTTC
>-|TRBV5-1|TRBJ2-6|TRBD1
CASSPGGTGANVLTF
TGCGCCAGCAGCCCAGGGGGCACTGGGGCCAACGTCCTGACTTTC
>once|TRBV19|TRBJ2-3|TRBD2
CASSAMGLGSTDTQYF
TGTGCCAGTAGTGCAATGGGACTAGGGAGCACAGATACGCAGTATTTT
>-|TRBV19|TRBJ2-6|-
CASSTRQESSGANVLTF
TGTGCCAGTAGTACCCGACAGGAAAGCTCTGGGGCCAACGTCCTGACTTTC
>-|TRBV30|TRBJ2-1|-
CAWSVSTVQFF
TGTGCCTGGAGTGTAAGTACAGTCCAGTTCTTC
>few|TRBV4-1|TRBJ1-1|-
CASSQRVQGSNTEAFF
TGCGCCAGCAGCCAACGGGTGCAGGGTTCGAACACTGAAGCTTTCTTT
>-|TRBV14|TRBJ1-2|TRBD1
CASSPLSTGLSGYTF
TGTGCCAGCAGCCCCCTCTCGACAGGGTTGAGTGGCTACACCTTC
>-|TRBV4-1|TRBJ2-1|TRBD2
CASSRSKAGGNNEQFF
TGCGCCAGCAGCCGCAGCAAGGCGGGGGGGAACAATGAGCAGTTCTTC
>-|TRBV18|TRBJ2-7|-
CASSPSLLSYEQYF
TGTGCCAGCTCACCATCTTTACTGAGCTACGAGCAGTACTTC
>-|TRBV2|TRBJ2-5|TRBD1
CATDRASQETQYF
TGTGCCACAGACAGGGCCAGTCAAGAGACCCAGTACTTC
>-|TRBV10-3|TRBJ1-1|TRBD1
CAIKPGQRNTEAFF
TGTGCCATCAAACCGGGACAGAGAAACACTGAAGCTTTCTTT
>-|TRBV5-1|TRBJ2-5|TRBD2
CASSLLAGGQETQYF
TGCGCCAGCAGCCTACTAGCGGGGGGCCAAGAGACCCAGTACTTC
>once|TRBV7-9|TRBJ2-6|-
CASSLELRGAGANVLTF
TGTGCCAGCAGCTTAGAGCTAAGGGGCGCTGGGGCCAACGTCCTGACTTTC
>-|TRBV2|TRBJ1-5|-
CASSDRGNQPQHF
TGTGCCAGCAGTGACAGGGGCAATCAGCCCCAGCATTTT